This TCR beta chain was obtained from a study of blood T cell repertoires in COVID-19 (dated by TCRdb to the early 2020s). About the full investigation: Samples from collaborators originated in the United States, Italy and Spain and spanned both the acute and convalescent phases of COVID-19. The prospective study material was composed of cDNA or gDNA derived from T cells, B-cell-depleted T cells, or PBMCs. Sample metadata almost always included a de-identified subject ID, COVID-19 status, age in years and sex. The repertoires were released in a freely available public database meant as a resource for research on the immune response to SARS-CoV-2. The dataset comprised deeply sampled blood TCRbeta repertoires from subjects exposed to, actively infected with, or recovered from COVID-19. The samples were drawn from the first 160 participants of the ongoing ImmuneRACE study and from more than 1,000 subjects provided by 6 global collaborators. Where available, HLA class I and class II types were obtained from metadata supplied by the sample provider rather than from assay-based typing. Here is what the overall study found, with its caveats: The quantity of clinical and demographic metadata differed by source and by participant and was supplied without curation.

TCRbeta CDR3 regions were amplified from genomic DNA by means of the immunoSEQ Assay, a bias-controlled multiplex PCR. Processing in the source paper ran as follows. Within the assay, amplification of reference gene primers was used to estimate how many nucleated cells each sample contained. To quantify the absolute abundance of each unique TCRbeta CDR3 rearrangement, sequence reads were collapsed and filtered. Productive Simpson clonality was computed per sample as the square root of Simpson's diversity index over productive rearrangements. Drawn from immuneACCESS, this table holds only the in-frame rearrangements with V and J called that TCRdb kept. Clones are partly lost; checked studies trace under half to an unresolved V gene and leave the rest unexplained. V and J calls and clone size are as listed in that table; D and trimming were resolved from the DNA. Within this sample are about 140,000 clones, with roughly 88% of them counted one time only. Around 1.9% of the sample is taken by the ten largest.

A remark on this clone: Its antigen is unknown. No base qualities exist here, and no much larger clone lies one base off it.

Each collaborating institution followed its own protocols to collect whole blood in K2EDTA tubes. For TCRbeta analysis, collaborators shipped samples in one of three forms: frozen whole blood, isolated PBMCs, or DNA extracted from either of those sample types. Material: peripheral blood. This receptor was taken from a man in his sixties or seventies with acute or convalescent COVID-19.

The bases are TGTGCCAGCAGCCAAGGGCTAGCGGGGGGGCAGGGGAAGACCCAGTACTTC. This translates into CASSQGLAGGQGKTQYF. Recombination connected TRBV3-1 (or the pseudogene TRBV3-2) to TRBJ2-5; 12 central nucleotides agree with TRBD2. Reading the germline V gene (reference sequence) gives CDR1 LGHDT and CDR2 YNNKEL. Here V drops 1 base and J drops 6 bases, and the junction holds 9 bases not matched to any gene. The CDR3 numbers 17 residues from cysteine through phenylalanine. The read is trimmed to its CDR3 DNA, 51 bases read in frame from base 1.